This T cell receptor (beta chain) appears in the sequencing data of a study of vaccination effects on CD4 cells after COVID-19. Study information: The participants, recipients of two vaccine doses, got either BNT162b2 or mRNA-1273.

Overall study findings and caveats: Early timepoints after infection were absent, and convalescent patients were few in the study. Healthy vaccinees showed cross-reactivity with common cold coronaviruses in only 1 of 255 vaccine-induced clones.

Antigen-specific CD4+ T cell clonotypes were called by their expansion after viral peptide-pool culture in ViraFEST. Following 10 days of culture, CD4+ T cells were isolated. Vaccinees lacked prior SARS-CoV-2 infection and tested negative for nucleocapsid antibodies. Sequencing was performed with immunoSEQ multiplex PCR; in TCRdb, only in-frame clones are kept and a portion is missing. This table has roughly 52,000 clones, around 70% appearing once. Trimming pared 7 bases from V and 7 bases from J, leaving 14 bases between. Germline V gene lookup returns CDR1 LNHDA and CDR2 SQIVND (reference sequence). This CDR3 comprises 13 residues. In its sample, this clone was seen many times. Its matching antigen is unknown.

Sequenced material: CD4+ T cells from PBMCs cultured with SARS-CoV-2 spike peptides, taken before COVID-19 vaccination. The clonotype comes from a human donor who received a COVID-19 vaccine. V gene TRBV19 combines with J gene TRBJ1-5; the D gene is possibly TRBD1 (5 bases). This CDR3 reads CASTKGGGQPQHF. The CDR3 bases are TGTGCCAGTACCAAAGGCGGGGGGCAGCCCCAGCATTTT. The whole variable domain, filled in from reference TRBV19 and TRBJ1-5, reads DGGITQSPKYLFRKEGQNVTLSCEQNLNHDAMYWYRQDPGQGLRLIYYSQIVNDFQKGDIAEGYSVSREKKESFPLTVTSAQKNPTAFYLCASTKGGGQPQHFGDGTRLSIL.